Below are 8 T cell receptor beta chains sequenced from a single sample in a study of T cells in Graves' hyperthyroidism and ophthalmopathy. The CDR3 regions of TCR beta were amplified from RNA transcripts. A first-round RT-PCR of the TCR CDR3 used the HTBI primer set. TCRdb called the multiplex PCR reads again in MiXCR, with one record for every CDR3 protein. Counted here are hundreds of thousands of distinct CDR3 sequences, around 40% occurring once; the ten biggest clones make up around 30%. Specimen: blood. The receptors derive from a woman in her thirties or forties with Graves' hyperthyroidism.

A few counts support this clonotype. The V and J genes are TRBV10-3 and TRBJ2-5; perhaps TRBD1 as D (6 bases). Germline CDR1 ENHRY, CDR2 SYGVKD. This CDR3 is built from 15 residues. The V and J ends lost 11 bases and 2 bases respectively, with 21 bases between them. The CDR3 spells CASQGGNRDQETQYF. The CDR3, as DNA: TGTGCCTCCCAAGGGGGAAACAGGGATCAAGAGACCCAGTACTTC.

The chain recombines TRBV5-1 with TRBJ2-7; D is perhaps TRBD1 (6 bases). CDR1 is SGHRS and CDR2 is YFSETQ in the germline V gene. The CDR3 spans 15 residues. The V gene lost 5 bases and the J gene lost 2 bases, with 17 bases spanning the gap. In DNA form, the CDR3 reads TGCGCCAGCAGTTCTGACAGGCCATTCCCCTACGAGCAGTACTTC. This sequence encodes CASSSDRPFPYEQYF.

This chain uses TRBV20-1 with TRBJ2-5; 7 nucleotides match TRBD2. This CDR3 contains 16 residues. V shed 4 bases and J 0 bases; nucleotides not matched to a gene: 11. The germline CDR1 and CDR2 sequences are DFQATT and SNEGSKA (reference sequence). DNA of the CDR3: TGCAGTGCTATGGGGCTAGCGGACTGGTACCAAGAGACCCAGTACTTC. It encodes CSAMGLADWYQETQYF.

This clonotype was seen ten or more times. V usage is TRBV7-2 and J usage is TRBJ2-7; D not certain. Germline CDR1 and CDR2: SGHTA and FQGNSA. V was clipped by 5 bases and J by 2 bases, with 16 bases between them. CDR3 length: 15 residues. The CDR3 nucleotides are TGTGCCAGCAGCCCACTCCGGACGCCAGCCTACGAGCAGTACTTC. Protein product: CASSPLRTPAYEQYF.

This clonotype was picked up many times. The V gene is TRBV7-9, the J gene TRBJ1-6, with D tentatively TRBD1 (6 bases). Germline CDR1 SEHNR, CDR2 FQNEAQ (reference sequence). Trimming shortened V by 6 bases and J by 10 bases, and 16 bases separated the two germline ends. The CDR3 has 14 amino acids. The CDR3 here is CASRRWDIGSPLHF. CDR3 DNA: TGTGCCAGCAGAAGATGGGACATCGGGTCACCCCTCCACTTT. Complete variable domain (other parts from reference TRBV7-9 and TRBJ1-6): DTGVSQNPRHKITKRGQNVTFRCDPISEHNRLYWYRQTLGQGPEFLTYFQNEAQLEKSRLLSDRFSAERPKGSFSTLEIQRTEQGDSAMYLCASRRWDIGSPLHFGNGTRLTVT.

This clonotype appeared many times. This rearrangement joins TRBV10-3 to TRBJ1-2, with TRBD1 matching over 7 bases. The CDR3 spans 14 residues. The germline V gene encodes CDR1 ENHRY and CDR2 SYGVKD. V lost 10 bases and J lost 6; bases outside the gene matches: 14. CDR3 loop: CASERNTGDDGYTF. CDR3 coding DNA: TGTGCCAGCGAACGAAATACAGGGGACGATGGCTACACCTTC.

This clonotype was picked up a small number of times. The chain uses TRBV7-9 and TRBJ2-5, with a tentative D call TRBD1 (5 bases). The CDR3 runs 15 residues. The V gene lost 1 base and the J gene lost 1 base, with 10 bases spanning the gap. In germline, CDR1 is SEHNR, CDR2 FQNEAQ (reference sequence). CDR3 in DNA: TGTGCCAGCAGCTTAGAATGGGGCAGCCAAGAGACCCAGTACTTC. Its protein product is CASSLEWGSQETQYF.

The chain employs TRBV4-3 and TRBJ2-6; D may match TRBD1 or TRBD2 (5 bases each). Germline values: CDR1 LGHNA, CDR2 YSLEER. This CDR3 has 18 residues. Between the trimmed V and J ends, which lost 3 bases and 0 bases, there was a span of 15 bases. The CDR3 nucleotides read TGCGCCAGCAGCCAGGGACCGGGCGGAAGCTCTGGGGCCAACGTCCTGACTTTC. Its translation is CASSQGPGGSSGANVLTF.